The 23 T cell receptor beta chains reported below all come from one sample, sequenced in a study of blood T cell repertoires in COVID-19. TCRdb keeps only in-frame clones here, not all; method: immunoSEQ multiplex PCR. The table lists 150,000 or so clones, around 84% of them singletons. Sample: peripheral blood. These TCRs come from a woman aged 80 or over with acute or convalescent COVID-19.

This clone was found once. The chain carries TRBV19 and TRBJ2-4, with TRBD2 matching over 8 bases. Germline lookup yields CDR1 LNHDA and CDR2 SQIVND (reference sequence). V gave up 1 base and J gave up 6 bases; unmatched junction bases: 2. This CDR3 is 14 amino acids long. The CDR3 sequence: CASSIATSGNIQYF. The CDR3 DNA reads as TGTGCCAGTAGTATAGCCACTAGCGGAAACATTCAGTACTTC.

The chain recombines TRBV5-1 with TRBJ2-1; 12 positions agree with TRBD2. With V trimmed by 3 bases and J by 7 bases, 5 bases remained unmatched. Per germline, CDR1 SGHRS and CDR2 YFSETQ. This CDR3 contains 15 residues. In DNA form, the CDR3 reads TGCGCCAGCAGCTCGGAGCTAGCGGGAGGGAATGAGCAGTTCTTC. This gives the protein CASSSELAGGNEQFF.

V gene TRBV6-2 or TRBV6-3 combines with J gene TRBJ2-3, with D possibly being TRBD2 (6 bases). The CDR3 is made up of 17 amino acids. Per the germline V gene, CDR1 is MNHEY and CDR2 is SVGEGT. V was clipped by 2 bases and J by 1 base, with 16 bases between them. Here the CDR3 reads CASSYLRASGGTDTQYF. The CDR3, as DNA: TGTGCCAGCAGTTACCTACGCGCCTCGGGGGGCACAGATACGCAGTATTTT.

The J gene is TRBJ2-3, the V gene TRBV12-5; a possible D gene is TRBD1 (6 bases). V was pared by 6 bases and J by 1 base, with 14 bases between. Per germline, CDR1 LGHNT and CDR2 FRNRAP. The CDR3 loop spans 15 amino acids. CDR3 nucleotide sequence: TGTGCTAGTGGCCCGGGACAATTGGGCACAGATACGCAGTATTTT. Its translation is CASGPGQLGTDTQYF.

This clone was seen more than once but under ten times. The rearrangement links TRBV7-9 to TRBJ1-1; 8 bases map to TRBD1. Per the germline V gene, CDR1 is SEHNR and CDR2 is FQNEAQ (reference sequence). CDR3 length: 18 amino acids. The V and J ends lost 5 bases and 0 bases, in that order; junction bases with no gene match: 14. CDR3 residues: CASSPKDRDYYLNTEAFF. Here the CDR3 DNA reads TGTGCCAGCAGCCCGAAGGACAGGGACTACTACCTGAACACTGAAGCTTTCTTT.

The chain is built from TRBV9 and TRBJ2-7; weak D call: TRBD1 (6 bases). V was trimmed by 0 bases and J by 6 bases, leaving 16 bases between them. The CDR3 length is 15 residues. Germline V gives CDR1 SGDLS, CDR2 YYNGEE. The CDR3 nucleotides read TGTGCCAGCAGCGTAGAACAGGGTAGGGGCTCCGAGCAGTACTTC. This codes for CASSVEQGRGSEQYF.

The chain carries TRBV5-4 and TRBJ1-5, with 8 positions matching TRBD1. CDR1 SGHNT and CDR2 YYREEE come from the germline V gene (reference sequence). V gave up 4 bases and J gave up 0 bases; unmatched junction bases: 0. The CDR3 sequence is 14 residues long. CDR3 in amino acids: CASSTGGSNQPQHF. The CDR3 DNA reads TGTGCCAGCAGCACAGGGGGTAGCAATCAGCCCCAGCATTTT. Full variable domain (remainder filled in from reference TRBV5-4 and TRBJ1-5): ETGVTQSPTHLIKTRGQQVTLRCSSQSGHNTVSWYQQALGQGPQFIFQYYREEENGRGNFPPRFSGLQFPNYSSELNVNALELDDSALYLCASSTGGSNQPQHFGDGTRLSIL.

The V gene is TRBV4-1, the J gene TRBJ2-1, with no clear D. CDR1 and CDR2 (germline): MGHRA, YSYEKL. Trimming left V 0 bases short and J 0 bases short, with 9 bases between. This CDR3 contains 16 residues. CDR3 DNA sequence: TGCGCCAGCAGCCAAGATCCCGGAGCCTCCTACAATGAGCAGTTCTTC. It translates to CASSQDPGASYNEQFF.

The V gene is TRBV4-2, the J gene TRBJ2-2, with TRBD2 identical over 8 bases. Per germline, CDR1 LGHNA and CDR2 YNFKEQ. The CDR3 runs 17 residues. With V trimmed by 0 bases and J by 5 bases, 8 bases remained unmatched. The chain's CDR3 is CASSQEASGGTTGELFF. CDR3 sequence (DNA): TGTGCCAGCAGCCAAGAGGCCAGCGGGGGAACTACCGGGGAGCTGTTTTTT.

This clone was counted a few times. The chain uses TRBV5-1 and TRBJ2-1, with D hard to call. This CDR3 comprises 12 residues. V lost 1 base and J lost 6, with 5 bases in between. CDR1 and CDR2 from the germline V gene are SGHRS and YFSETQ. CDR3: CASSLNINEQFF. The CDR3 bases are TGCGCCAGCAGCTTGAATATCAATGAGCAGTTCTTC.

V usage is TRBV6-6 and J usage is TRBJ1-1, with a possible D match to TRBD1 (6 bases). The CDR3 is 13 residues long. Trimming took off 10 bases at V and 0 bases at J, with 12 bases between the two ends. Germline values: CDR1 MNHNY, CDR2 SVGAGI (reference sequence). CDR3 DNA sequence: TGTGCCACCTACAGGGAAATGAACACTGAAGCTTTCTTT. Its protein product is CATYREMNTEAFF.

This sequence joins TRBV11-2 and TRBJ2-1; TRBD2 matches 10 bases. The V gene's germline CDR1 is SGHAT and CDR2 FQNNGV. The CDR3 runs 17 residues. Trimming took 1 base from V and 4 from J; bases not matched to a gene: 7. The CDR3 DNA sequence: TGTGCCAGCAGCTTAGTTCTTCTAGCGGGGGAGTACAATGAGCAGTTCTTC. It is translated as CASSLVLLAGEYNEQFF.

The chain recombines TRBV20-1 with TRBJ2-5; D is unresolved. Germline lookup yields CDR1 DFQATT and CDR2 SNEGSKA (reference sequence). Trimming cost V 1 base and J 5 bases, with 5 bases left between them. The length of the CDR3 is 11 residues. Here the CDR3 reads CSARVRETQYF. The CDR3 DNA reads TGCAGTGCTAGAGTGCGGGAGACCCAGTACTTC.

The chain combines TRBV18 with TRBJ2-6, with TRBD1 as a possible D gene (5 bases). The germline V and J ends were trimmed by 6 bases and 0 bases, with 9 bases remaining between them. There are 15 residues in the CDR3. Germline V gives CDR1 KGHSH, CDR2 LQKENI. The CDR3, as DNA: TGTGCCAGCTCGTCAGGGAACTCTGGGGCCAACGTCCTGACTTTC. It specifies CASSSGNSGANVLTF. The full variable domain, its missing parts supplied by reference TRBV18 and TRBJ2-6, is NAGVMQNPRHLVRRRGQEARLRCSPMKGHSHVYWYRQLPEEGLKFMVYLQKENIIDESGMPKERFSAEFPKEGPSILRIQQVVRGDSAAYFCASSSGNSGANVLTFGAGSRLTVL.

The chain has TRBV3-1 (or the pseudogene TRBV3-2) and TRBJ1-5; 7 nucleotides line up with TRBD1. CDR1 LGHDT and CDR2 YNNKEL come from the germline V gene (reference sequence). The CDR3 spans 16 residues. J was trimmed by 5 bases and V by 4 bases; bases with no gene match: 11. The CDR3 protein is CASSPFGTGDDQPQHF. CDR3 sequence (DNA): TGTGCCAGCAGCCCTTTCGGAACAGGGGATGATCAGCCCCAGCATTTT.

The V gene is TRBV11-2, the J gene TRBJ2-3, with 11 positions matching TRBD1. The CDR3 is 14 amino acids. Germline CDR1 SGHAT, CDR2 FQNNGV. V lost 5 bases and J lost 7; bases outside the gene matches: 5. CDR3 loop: CASSTDRGLYTQYF. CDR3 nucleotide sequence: TGTGCCAGCAGCACGGACAGGGGGCTATATACGCAGTATTTT.

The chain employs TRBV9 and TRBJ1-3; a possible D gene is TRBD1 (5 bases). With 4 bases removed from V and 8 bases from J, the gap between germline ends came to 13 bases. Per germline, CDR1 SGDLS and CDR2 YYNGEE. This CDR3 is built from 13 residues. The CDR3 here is CASSLRTGDTIYF. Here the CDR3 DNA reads TGTGCCAGCAGCCTCAGGACGGGGGACACCATATATTTT.

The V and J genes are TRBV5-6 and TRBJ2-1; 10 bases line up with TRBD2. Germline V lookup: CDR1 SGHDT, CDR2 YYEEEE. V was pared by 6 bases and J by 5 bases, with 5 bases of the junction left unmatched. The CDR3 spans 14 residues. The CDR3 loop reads CASNGLADNNEQFF. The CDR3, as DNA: TGTGCCAGCAACGGACTAGCGGATAACAATGAGCAGTTCTTC.

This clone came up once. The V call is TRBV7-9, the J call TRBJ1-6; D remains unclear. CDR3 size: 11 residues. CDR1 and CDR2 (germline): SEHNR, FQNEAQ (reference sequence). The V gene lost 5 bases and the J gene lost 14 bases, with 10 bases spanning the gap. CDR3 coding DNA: TGTGCCAGCAGCGGAGTTTCGGCCCTCCACTTT. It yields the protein CASSGVSALHF.

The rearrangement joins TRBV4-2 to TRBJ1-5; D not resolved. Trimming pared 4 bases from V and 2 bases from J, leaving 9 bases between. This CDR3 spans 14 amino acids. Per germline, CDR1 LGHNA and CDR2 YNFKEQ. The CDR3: CASSPLLGNQPQHF. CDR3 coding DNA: TGTGCCAGCAGCCCCTTACTGGGCAATCAGCCCCAGCATTTT.

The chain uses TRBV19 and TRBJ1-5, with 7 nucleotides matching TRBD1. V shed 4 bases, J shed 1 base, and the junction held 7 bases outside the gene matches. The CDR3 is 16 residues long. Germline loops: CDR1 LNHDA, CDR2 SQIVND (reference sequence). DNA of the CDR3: TGTGCCAGTAGTACTTACAGGGGTCGAAGCAATCAGCCCCAGCATTTT. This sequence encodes CASSTYRGRSNQPQHF.

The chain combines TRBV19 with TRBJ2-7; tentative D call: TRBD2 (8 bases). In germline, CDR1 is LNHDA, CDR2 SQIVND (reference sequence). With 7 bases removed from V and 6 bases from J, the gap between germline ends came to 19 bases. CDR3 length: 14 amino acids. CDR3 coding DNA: TGTGCCAGTAAACCCAGGGGGACTAGACTCGAGCAGTACTTC. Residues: CASKPRGTRLEQYF.

CDR3 residues: CASRFAELNSYEQYF. CDR3 DNA: TGTGCCAGCAGGTTTGCAGAACTAAACTCCTACGAGCAGTACTTC. The gene calls are TRBV6-5 and TRBJ2-7, with D hard to call. Per germline, CDR1 MNHEY and CDR2 SVGAGI. V was cut by 6 bases and J by 0 bases, with 15 bases left in between. This CDR3 is built from 15 residues.